The 21 T cell receptor beta chains below come from one sample, sequenced in a study of OX40 agonist ivuxolimab in advanced cancers. Measured with immunoSEQ multiplex PCR; TCRdb has only the in-frame clones, and not every one. This sample has about 43,000 clones, with roughly 94% found just once. The sequences come from CD4+ or CD8+ T cells sorted from blood, collected in a trial of the OX40 agonist ivuxolimab. The receptor set was obtained from an adult with an advanced solid tumor such as melanoma, head and neck, liver or kidney cancer.

The chain employs TRBV6-1 and TRBJ2-1; tentative D call: TRBD2 (7 bases). The germline V and J ends were trimmed by 0 bases and 4 bases, with 13 bases remaining between them. The CDR3 extends over 16 amino acids. CDR1 and CDR2 from the germline V gene are MNHNS and SASEGT. The CDR3 bases are TGTGCCAGCAGTGAAGCGGGGGGGGCTCTATACAATGAGCAGTTCTTC. It is translated as CASSEAGGALYNEQFF.

The chain links TRBV4-2 to TRBJ2-1; D remains ambiguous. Germline CDR1 reads LGHNA; CDR2 reads YNFKEQ. V was clipped by 0 bases and J by 6 bases, with 6 bases between them. The length of the CDR3 is 13 residues. In DNA form, the CDR3 reads TGTGCCAGCAGCCAAGACTTTGTCAATGAGCAGTTCTTC. This translates into CASSQDFVNEQFF.

The V and J genes are TRBV7-2 and TRBJ2-3; 12 nucleotides match TRBD2. V lost 3 bases and J lost 10; bases outside the gene matches: 14. The CDR3 contains 17 residues. CDR1 and CDR2 from the germline V gene are SGHTA and FQGNSA. CDR3 DNA sequence: TGTGCCAGCAGCTTGTGGGCTAGCGGGAGGGTTGACGAAGCGCAGTATTTT. Protein sequence: CASSLWASGRVDEAQYF.

The chain couples TRBV14 to TRBJ2-7; D is possibly TRBD1 (6 bases). Germline lookup yields CDR1 SGHDN and CDR2 FVKESK. Trimming removed 7 bases from V and 0 bases from J, with 7 bases in between. The CDR3 spans 12 residues. CDR3 DNA: TGTGCCAGCAAGGACAGCTCCTACGAGCAGTACTTC. Translation gives CASKDSSYEQYF.

The V and J genes are TRBV9 and TRBJ1-2; 9 nucleotides agree with TRBD1. Germline CDR1 is SGDLS and CDR2 is YYNGEE. The J segment lost 0 bases and the V segment lost 0 bases, leaving 3 bases of the junction unmatched. This CDR3 spans 16 amino acids. The DNA of the CDR3 is TGTGCCAGCAGCGTAGCCAGGACAGGGGCTAACTATGGCTACACCTTC. Its translation is CASSVARTGANYGYTF.

V usage is TRBV7-6 and J usage is TRBJ2-3, with 7 bases identical to TRBD2. The trim removed 1 base at V and 5 bases at J, leaving 3 bases unmatched. This CDR3 region has 14 residues. Germline V gene lookup returns CDR1 SGHVS and CDR2 FNYEAQ. In DNA, the CDR3 is TGTGCCAGCAGCTTAGGGGCGGGAGTAGATACGCAGTATTTT. Protein sequence: CASSLGAGVDTQYF. Combining the CDR3 with reference TRBV7-6 and TRBJ2-3 gives the whole variable domain GAGVSQSPRYKVTKRGQDVALRCDPISGHVSLYWYRQALGQGPEFLTYFNYEAQQDKSGLPNDRFSAERPEGSISTLTIQRTEQRDSAMYRCASSLGAGVDTQYFGPGTRLTVL.

The chain joins TRBV6-1 to TRBJ2-1; 7 bases map to TRBD2. This CDR3 has 15 amino acids. The trim removed 2 bases at V and 5 bases at J, leaving 6 bases unmatched. Germline V lookup: CDR1 MNHNS, CDR2 SASEGT. The CDR3 protein is CASSERASGNNEQFF. In nucleotides, the CDR3 is TGTGCCAGCAGTGAAAGGGCTAGCGGCAACAATGAGCAGTTCTTC.

The chain has TRBV5-1 and TRBJ2-1, with TRBD1 identical over 7 bases. CDR3 length: 15 amino acids. Looked up from germline, CDR1 is SGHRS and CDR2 is YFSETQ. The ends lost 1 base at V and 4 bases at J; junction bases unmatched: 5. CDR3 sequence: CASSLQGDTYNEQFF. CDR3 sequence (DNA): TGCGCCAGCAGCTTGCAGGGGGACACTTACAATGAGCAGTTCTTC. The whole variable domain, filled in from reference TRBV5-1 and TRBJ2-1, reads KAGVTQTPRYLIKTRGQQVTLSCSPISGHRSVSWYQQTPGQGLQFLFEYFSETQRNKGNFPGRFSGRQFSNSRSEMNVSTLELGDSALYLCASSLQGDTYNEQFFGPGTRLTVL.

The chain uses TRBV5-1 and TRBJ2-1; 7 nucleotides match TRBD2. The CDR3 covers 15 residues. The germline V gene encodes CDR1 SGHRS and CDR2 YFSETQ. V shed 3 bases and J 6 bases; nucleotides not matched to a gene: 9. In nucleotides, the CDR3 is TGCGCCAGCAGCTGGGGGACTACCGCTCCCAATGAGCAGTTCTTC. Its translation is CASSWGTTAPNEQFF.

The chain links TRBV4-1 to TRBJ2-7; 12 nucleotides match TRBD2. The V gene's germline CDR1 is MGHRA and CDR2 YSYEKL. The CDR3 extends over 15 amino acids. After removal of 3 bases from V and 6 bases from J, the junction contained 6 bases not matched to a gene. DNA for the CDR3: TGCGCCAGCAGCCAGGGGGGACTAGCGGGCGGCGAGCAGTACTTC. Protein product: CASSQGGLAGGEQYF.

The chain employs TRBV6-6 and TRBJ2-5; D is uncertain. CDR3 length: 11 amino acids. Trimming took 4 bases from V and 9 from J, leaving 9 bases between them. Germline V gene lookup returns CDR1 MNHNY and CDR2 SVGAGI (reference sequence). Written as DNA, the CDR3 is TGTGCCAGCAGTTCCGCCGTATCCCAGTACTTC. Its translation: CASSSAVSQYF.

V and J are TRBV4-1 and TRBJ2-2; 10 nucleotides agree with TRBD2. The CDR3 has 16 amino acids. V gave up 4 bases and J gave up 3 bases; unmatched junction bases: 5. CDR1 and CDR2 from the germline V gene are MGHRA and YSYEKL. Written as DNA, the CDR3 is TGCGCCAGCAGCCTCGAGCGGGAGGGTTACACCGGGGAGCTGTTTTTT. It yields the protein CASSLEREGYTGELFF.

The rearrangement links TRBV10-3 to TRBJ1-1, with 7 bases fitting TRBD1. The CDR3 sequence is 13 residues long. V gave up 7 bases and J gave up 2 bases; unmatched junction bases: 4. Per germline, CDR1 ENHRY and CDR2 SYGVKD. The CDR3 DNA reads as TGTGCCATCACTGCAGGGGGTAACACTGAAGCTTTCTTT. Translation: CAITAGGNTEAFF.

The chain joins TRBV7-2 to TRBJ2-1; TRBD2 matches 12 bases. Trimming removed 5 bases from V and 6 bases from J; junction bases left unmatched: 5. This CDR3 has 15 amino acids. From germline, CDR1 is SGHTA and CDR2 FQGNSA. CDR3 in DNA: TGTGCCAGCAGCCCTTTGACTAGCGGGAGCAATGAGCAGTTCTTC. Amino acid sequence: CASSPLTSGSNEQFF.

The rearrangement uses TRBV7-9 and TRBJ2-7; D ambiguous. The CDR3 extends over 12 amino acids. From germline, CDR1 is SEHNR and CDR2 FQNEAQ (reference sequence). Trimming pared 2 bases from V and 6 bases from J, leaving 8 bases between. This CDR3 is CASSLYIPEQYF. CDR3 sequence (DNA): TGTGCCAGCAGCTTATATATTCCCGAGCAGTACTTC.

The rearrangement joins TRBV6-1 to TRBJ1-5, with 8 bases lining up with TRBD1. The CDR3 covers 16 residues. Per the germline V gene, CDR1 is MNHNS and CDR2 is SASEGT. V was clipped by 4 bases and J by 7 bases; unmatched bases: 12. CDR3 DNA sequence: TGTGCCAGCAGTGGAAAACCATGGACAGGGAACCAGCCCCAGCATTTT. Translation: CASSGKPWTGNQPQHF.

The chain uses TRBV14 and TRBJ2-2; D ambiguous. Trimming removed 1 base at V and 7 bases at J, with 4 bases between. The CDR3 is made up of 12 amino acids. Germline V gene lookup returns CDR1 SGHDN and CDR2 FVKESK. The CDR3 DNA sequence: TGTGCCAGCAGCCAAGGGGTCGGGGAGCTGTTTTTT. This encodes CASSQGVGELFF.

The J gene is TRBJ1-2, the V gene TRBV12-5, with D tentatively TRBD1 (5 bases). The germline V gene encodes CDR1 LGHNT and CDR2 FRNRAP. Trimming stripped 4 bases from V and 8 bases from J, with 17 bases between. CDR3 size: 14 residues. The CDR3, as DNA: TGTGCTAGTGGTTCGGGGGACGGGTGGCGGGGCTACACCTTC. Translation: CASGSGDGWRGYTF.

For the CDR3, the DNA is TGTGCCAGCAGTGAAGGCCCGGGCCTCAATCAGCCCCAGCATTTT. Translated, it gives CASSEGPGLNQPQHF. This chain uses TRBV2 with TRBJ1-5, with D unresolved. CDR1 SNHLY and CDR2 FYNNEI come from the germline V gene. The CDR3 contains 15 residues. The V gene lost 1 base and the J gene lost 3 bases, with 10 bases spanning the gap.

The chain's CDR3 is CASSSGLAGLGLGETQYF. The CDR3 DNA reads as TGTGCCAGCAGCTCGGGACTAGCGGGACTCGGGCTTGGAGAGACCCAGTACTTC. The V and J genes are TRBV7-2 and TRBJ2-5; TRBD2 matches at 13 bases. The V and J ends lost 4 bases and 4 bases, in that order; junction bases with no gene match: 12. This CDR3 spans 18 amino acids. Looked up from germline, CDR1 is SGHTA and CDR2 is FQGNSA.

The chain links TRBV23-1 to TRBJ2-7; the match to TRBD2 covers 8 bases. TRBV23-1 is sorted into the ORF group, with uncertain function. The ends lost 0 bases at V and 0 bases at J; junction bases unmatched: 7. The CDR3 sequence is 17 residues long. The chain's CDR3 is CASSQSRQAGDSYEQYF. The CDR3 region has the DNA TGCGCCAGCAGTCAATCGAGGCAAGCGGGAGACTCCTACGAGCAGTACTTC.